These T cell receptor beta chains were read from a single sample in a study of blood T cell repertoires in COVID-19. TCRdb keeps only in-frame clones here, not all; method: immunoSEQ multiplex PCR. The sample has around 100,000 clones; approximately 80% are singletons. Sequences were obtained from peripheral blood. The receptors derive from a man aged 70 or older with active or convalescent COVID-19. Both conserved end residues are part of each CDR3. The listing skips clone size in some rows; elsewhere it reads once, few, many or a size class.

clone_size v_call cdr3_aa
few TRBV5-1 CASSPGQALSYEQYF
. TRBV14 CASSQFQNGELFF
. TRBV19 CASRLAGISNEQFF
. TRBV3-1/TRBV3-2 CASSLPSGGASTGELFF
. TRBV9 CASSPTAQGAGHNEQFF
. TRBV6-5 CASSYGKSDQETQYF
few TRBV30 CAWSSQRDQPQHF
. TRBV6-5 CASSSPDRLDQPQHF
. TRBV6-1 CASSEQGFYYNEQFF
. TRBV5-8 CASSFAGQHLNTEAFF
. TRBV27 CASSLDRLNTEAFF
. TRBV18 CASTGQGNTGELFF
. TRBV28 CASSLFRTPGRGYTF
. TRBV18 CASSHGLRGFATPDTQYF
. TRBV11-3 CASSPRGRVNTEAFF
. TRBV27 CASSLSGRGTYEQYF
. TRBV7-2 CASSLLEDEQFF
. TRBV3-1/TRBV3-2 CASSQGTVNTEAFF
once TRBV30 CAWSPGTGWTDTQYF
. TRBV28 CASRGWDRVNQPQHF
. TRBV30 CAWSDRGRSPLHF
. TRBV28 CASSFLSGSGNQPQHF